Following are 29 T cell receptor beta chains from one sample sequenced in a study of blood T cell repertoires in COVID-19 (dated by TCRdb to about 2020). Libraries were constructed by the immunoSEQ multiplex PCR assay. The source is immuneACCESS, and TCRdb retained only in-frame sequences with V and J called. Part of the clones is not carried over; for the studies checked, unresolved V genes explain less than half of this, and the remainder is unexplained. The sample table shows 130,000 to 150,000 clones, and more than 75% are seen once. The ten biggest clones cover about 3.9% of the sample. The source material was peripheral blood. Every receptor here comes from a man aged 60 to 75 with acute or convalescent COVID-19.

This clone appeared once. The gene calls are TRBV29-1 and TRBJ2-1; TRBD1 is a possible D gene (5 bases). With 3 bases removed from V and 8 bases from J, the gap between germline ends came to 14 bases. This CDR3 comprises 13 residues. Germline V gives CDR1 SQVTM, CDR2 ANQGSEA. CDR3 residues: CSVDQGFRYEQFF. The CDR3 bases are TGCAGCGTTGACCAGGGTTTCAGGTATGAGCAGTTCTTC.

This clone was found a few times. The chain uses TRBV2 and TRBJ1-5, with D maybe TRBD1 (6 bases). The CDR3 runs 20 residues. V was trimmed by 5 bases and J by 10 bases, leaving 36 bases between them. CDR1 is SNHLY, CDR2 FYNNEI, per germline. CDR3 DNA sequence: TGTGCCAGCAGTCAACAAACAGGGCGCGGCACAGTCGTGGGGAGTCACCCCCAGCATTTT. Amino acid sequence: CASSQQTGRGTVVGSHPQHF.

The CDR3 coding sequence is TGTGCCAGCTCACCACAACGGGCTAGCGGGATCTACGAGCAGTACTTC. Translating it yields CASSPQRASGIYEQYF. The chain is built from TRBV18 and TRBJ2-7; 9 bases map to TRBD2. The CDR3 loop spans 16 amino acids. V trimming: 1 base; J trimming: 3 bases; junction bases outside the gene matches: 7. CDR1 and CDR2 (germline): KGHSH, LQKENI.

This clone showed up just a few times. The J gene is TRBJ2-3, the V gene TRBV11-3; 9 bases agree with TRBD2. This CDR3 is 17 amino acids long. Per the germline V gene, CDR1 is SGHNT and CDR2 is YENEEA. V trimming: 1 base; J trimming: 5 bases; junction bases outside the gene matches: 10. The CDR3 reads CASSLGGTSFWGDTQYF. The CDR3 DNA sequence: TGTGCCAGCAGCTTAGGTGGGACTAGCTTCTGGGGAGATACGCAGTATTTT.

The chain carries TRBV28 and TRBJ2-7; D perhaps matches TRBD2 (5 bases). V shed 5 bases and J shed 0 bases, with 20 bases lying between them. CDR1 and CDR2 from the germline V gene are MDHEN and SYDVKM. This CDR3 region has 17 residues. CDR3 sequence: CASSPRSSVEFSYEQYF. The CDR3 nucleotides read TGTGCCAGCAGTCCCCGGAGTAGCGTTGAATTCTCCTACGAGCAGTACTTC.

J is TRBJ2-5 and V is TRBV5-8; the D gene is possibly TRBD1 (6 bases). CDR1 and CDR2 from the germline V gene are SGHTS and YDEGEE. Trimming removed 1 base at V and 5 bases at J, with 18 bases between. The CDR3 runs 16 residues. In nucleotides, the CDR3 is TGTGCCAGCAGCTTGTGGGGGACCCAGGGGCTGGAGACCCAGTACTTC. Translation: CASSLWGTQGLETQYF.

CDR3 DNA sequence: TGTGCCAGCAGCTTCCCTAGAAACAAAGCGGGAGGTTCCTCCTACGAGCAGTACTTC. Protein sequence: CASSFPRNKAGGSSYEQYF. The chain joins TRBV7-9 to TRBJ2-7; 9 bases match TRBD2. Germline V gene lookup returns CDR1 SEHNR and CDR2 FQNEAQ (reference sequence). The V and J ends lost 3 bases and 0 bases, in that order; junction bases with no gene match: 15. The CDR3 extends over 19 amino acids.

The chain couples TRBV29-1 to TRBJ2-5, with D possibly matching TRBD1 (6 bases). Trimming took 3 bases from V and 3 from J, leaving 8 bases between them. Germline lookup yields CDR1 SQVTM and CDR2 ANQGSEA. This CDR3 is built from 12 residues. The CDR3 DNA follows: TGCAGCGTTGACCGGGACAAAGAGACCCAGTACTTC. This encodes CSVDRDKETQYF. The variable domain in full, with the rest retrieved from reference TRBV29-1 and TRBJ2-5, is SAVISQKPSRDICQRGTSLTIQCQVDSQVTMMFWYRQQPGQSLTLIATANQGSEATYESGFVIDKFPISRPNLTFSTLTVSNMSPEDSSIYLCSVDRDKETQYFGPGTRLLVL.

The chain joins TRBV27 to TRBJ1-2; D unclear. This CDR3 region has 15 residues. Germline V gene data show CDR1 as MNHEY and CDR2 as SMNVEV (reference sequence). Trimming shortened V by 2 bases and J by 8 bases, and 18 bases separated the two germline ends. The CDR3 nucleotides are TGTGCCAGCAGTTTAAGCGGGTTTCTGGGATACGGCTACACCTTC. This gives the protein CASSLSGFLGYGYTF.

The chain links TRBV11-1 to TRBJ2-7; 10 bases are a match to TRBD2. The CDR3 has 14 amino acids. Germline V CDR1 and CDR2: SGHAT, FQDESV (reference sequence). V trimming: 5 bases; J trimming: 3 bases; junction bases outside the gene matches: 4. The CDR3 DNA follows: TGTGCCAGCAGCCATACTAGCGGGGACTACGAGCAGTACTTC. Residues: CASSHTSGDYEQYF.

V gene TRBV29-1 combines with J gene TRBJ2-5; 9 nucleotides align to TRBD2. With 4 bases clipped from V and 0 bases from J, the junction kept 6 bases outside the gene matches. From germline, CDR1 is SQVTM and CDR2 ANQGSEA. The CDR3 contains 15 residues. The CDR3 protein is CSVVSSGEYQETQYF. CDR3 coding DNA: TGCAGCGTTGTGTCTAGCGGGGAATACCAAGAGACCCAGTACTTC. The variable domain in full, completed from reference TRBV29-1 and TRBJ2-5, reads SAVISQKPSRDICQRGTSLTIQCQVDSQVTMMFWYRQQPGQSLTLIATANQGSEATYESGFVIDKFPISRPNLTFSTLTVSNMSPEDSSIYLCSVVSSGEYQETQYFGPGTRLLVL.

The chain uses TRBV6-5 and TRBJ2-7; TRBD2 is a possible D gene (6 bases). Germline CDR1 MNHEY, CDR2 SVGAGI. The CDR3 is made up of 15 amino acids. V lost 0 bases and J 3 bases, leaving 12 bases between the germline ends. DNA for the CDR3: TGTGCCAGCAGTTACTCCGTTCGGGGGTACTACGAGCAGTACTTC. Amino acid sequence: CASSYSVRGYYEQYF.

This clone was seen many times. The rearrangement uses TRBV4-1 and TRBJ1-2, with D hard to call. CDR1 is MGHRA, CDR2 YSYEKL, per germline. Trimming removed 0 bases from V and 8 bases from J, with 10 bases in between. This CDR3 has 13 amino acids. The CDR3 region has the DNA TGCGCCAGCAGCCAAGACCGGGGATGGGGCTACACCTTC. Its protein product is CASSQDRGWGYTF.

The genes are TRBV6-2 or TRBV6-3 and TRBJ2-3; 10 nucleotides align to TRBD2. The CDR3 covers 17 residues. V shed 4 bases, J shed 0 bases, and the junction held 7 bases outside the gene matches. Germline lookup yields CDR1 MNHEY and CDR2 SVGEGT. The CDR3 is CASSSFRTSGSTDTQYF. The CDR3 DNA reads TGTGCCAGCAGTTCATTCAGGACTAGCGGTAGCACAGATACGCAGTATTTT.

This clone was found once. The V and J genes are TRBV19 and TRBJ1-1; D may be TRBD1 (6 bases). V gave up 5 bases and J gave up 6 bases, with 13 bases separating them. Germline CDR1 and CDR2: LNHDA and SQIVND (reference sequence). This CDR3 region has 13 residues. The CDR3 coding sequence is TGTGCCAGTAGTCTCAGACAGGCACCTGAAGCTTTCTTT. It encodes CASSLRQAPEAFF.

The chain joins TRBV7-9 to TRBJ2-7, with 9 nucleotides matching TRBD2. The CDR3 extends over 15 amino acids. CDR1 SEHNR and CDR2 FQNEAQ come from the germline V gene (reference sequence). With 4 bases clipped from V and 6 bases from J, the junction kept 10 bases outside the gene matches. CDR3 region: CASSSGSGRTGEQYF. The CDR3 coding sequence is TGTGCCAGCAGCTCCGGTAGCGGGAGAACCGGCGAGCAGTACTTC.

This sequence joins TRBV5-4 and TRBJ2-2; TRBD2 agrees at 9 bases. Germline trimming cut 9 bases from V and 1 base from J; bases unmatched to any gene: 4. The germline gives CDR1 SGHNT, CDR2 YYREEE (reference sequence). CDR3 size: 14 residues. The CDR3 DNA reads as TGTGCCATCCAGACTAGCGGGAACACCGGGGAGCTGTTTTTT. It yields the protein CAIQTSGNTGELFF.

The V and J genes are TRBV6-5 and TRBJ2-1; TRBD1 agrees at 7 bases. Germline V gene lookup returns CDR1 MNHEY and CDR2 SVGAGI. This CDR3 region has 11 residues. After removal of 6 bases from V and 10 bases from J, the junction contained 3 bases not matched to a gene. The CDR3 protein is CASRQGIEQFF. Here the CDR3 DNA reads TGTGCCAGCAGACAGGGGATCGAGCAGTTCTTC.

The gene calls are TRBV5-1 and TRBJ2-3, with unresolved D. Germline CDR1 reads SGHRS; CDR2 reads YFSETQ. The CDR3 has 13 amino acids. The germline V and J ends were trimmed by 0 bases and 3 bases, with 5 bases remaining between them. CDR3 loop: CASSLDFTDTQYF. The CDR3 DNA follows: TGCGCCAGCAGCTTGGACTTTACAGATACGCAGTATTTT.

The chain employs TRBV7-9 and TRBJ2-7, with TRBD1 identical over 11 bases. From germline, CDR1 is SEHNR and CDR2 FQNEAQ (reference sequence). V was clipped by 6 bases and J by 3 bases; unmatched bases: 7. The CDR3 totals 15 residues. As DNA, the CDR3 is TGTGCCAGCAGAAAGTTCGGGACAGGGGGCTACGAGCAGTACTTC. Translated: CASRKFGTGGYEQYF.

This clone turned up a few times. The chain employs TRBV10-2 and TRBJ2-5; D is possibly TRBD1 (6 bases). Germline CDR1 and CDR2: WSHSY and SAAADI. The CDR3 totals 15 residues. V lost 4 bases to trimming and J lost 2 bases, with 14 bases between them. The CDR3 is CASSGSQGSQETQYF. In nucleotides, the CDR3 is TGCGCCAGCAGTGGCTCACAGGGTTCACAAGAGACCCAGTACTTC.

The chain has TRBV29-1 and TRBJ2-5; maybe TRBD1 (6 bases). The CDR3 runs to 14 residues. V dropped 2 bases and J dropped 5 bases, with 15 bases sitting between them. CDR1 is SQVTM, CDR2 ANQGSEA, per germline. In DNA form, the CDR3 reads TGCAGCGTTGAACCCCGGGCGAGGGGGGAGACCCAGTACTTC. Protein sequence: CSVEPRARGETQYF. The full variable domain, rest sourced from reference TRBV29-1 and TRBJ2-5, is SAVISQKPSRDICQRGTSLTIQCQVDSQVTMMFWYRQQPGQSLTLIATANQGSEATYESGFVIDKFPISRPNLTFSTLTVSNMSPEDSSIYLCSVEPRARGETQYFGPGTRLLVL.

In DNA, the CDR3 is TGTGCCAGCAGACAAGATACCCAGCCCCAGCATTTT. Protein product: CASRQDTQPQHF. This chain links TRBV6-5 with TRBJ1-5; D unclear. The germline gives CDR1 MNHEY, CDR2 SVGAGI. Trimming took off 6 bases at V and 7 bases at J, with 10 bases between the two ends. CDR3 size: 12 residues.

In this sample, this clone turned up a few times. The chain recombines TRBV12-3 or TRBV12-4 with TRBJ2-4; TRBD1 is a possible D gene (6 bases). The CDR3 runs 13 residues. V was cut by 5 bases and J by 6 bases, with 11 bases left in between. The CDR3 nucleotides read TGTGCCAGCAGTGAAATACAGGGAAACATTCAGTACTTC. This translates into CASSEIQGNIQYF.

The chain couples TRBV2 to TRBJ2-1, with D perhaps matching TRBD2 (5 bases). V was pared by 4 bases and J by 0 bases, with 10 bases between. This CDR3 region has 15 residues. The germline V gene has CDR1 SNHLY and CDR2 FYNNEI. This CDR3 reads CASSASYSSYNEQFF. The CDR3 DNA sequence: TGTGCCAGCAGTGCTAGCTACAGCTCCTACAATGAGCAGTTCTTC.

The J gene is TRBJ2-3, the V gene TRBV5-1, with TRBD1 identical over 8 bases. Trimming cost V 4 bases and J 4 bases; bases outside gene matches: 11. Germline-derived CDR1 and CDR2 are SGHRS and YFSETQ. This CDR3 is built from 16 residues. The DNA for the CDR3 is TGCGCCAGCAGCCTGTCCACAGGGGGTCCATCAGATACGCAGTATTTT. Encoded protein: CASSLSTGGPSDTQYF.

Only one count was recorded for this clone. This chain uses TRBV10-1 with TRBJ2-3, with D possibly TRBD1 on 6 matching bases. The germline V gene has CDR1 WNHNN and CDR2 SYGVQD (reference sequence). The CDR3 length is 17 residues. V was trimmed by 8 bases and J by 1 base, leaving 22 bases between them. The CDR3 DNA follows: TGCGCCAGCCCCCCCGCCTGGGGGACACGGTGCACAGATACGCAGTATTTT. Its translation: CASPPAWGTRCTDTQYF.

This clone showed up just once. This chain joins TRBV11-2 and TRBJ1-3; weak D call: TRBD1 (5 bases). CDR3 length: 16 amino acids. In germline, CDR1 is SGHAT, CDR2 FQNNGV. Trimming removed 1 base at V and 1 base at J, with 11 bases between. CDR3 protein: CASSLVMGPSGNTIYF. DNA of the CDR3: TGTGCCAGCAGCTTAGTGATGGGGCCTTCTGGAAACACCATATATTTT.

This clone appeared a few times. The chain combines TRBV3-1 (or the pseudogene TRBV3-2) with TRBJ2-2, with D perhaps TRBD1 (5 bases). V dropped 6 bases and J dropped 0 bases, with 8 bases sitting between them. CDR1 is LGHDT and CDR2 is YNNKEL in the germline V gene (reference sequence). This CDR3 is built from 14 residues. CDR3 nucleotides: TGTGCCAGCAGAAAGACAGCGAACACCGGGGAGCTGTTTTTT. Its protein is CASRKTANTGELFF.